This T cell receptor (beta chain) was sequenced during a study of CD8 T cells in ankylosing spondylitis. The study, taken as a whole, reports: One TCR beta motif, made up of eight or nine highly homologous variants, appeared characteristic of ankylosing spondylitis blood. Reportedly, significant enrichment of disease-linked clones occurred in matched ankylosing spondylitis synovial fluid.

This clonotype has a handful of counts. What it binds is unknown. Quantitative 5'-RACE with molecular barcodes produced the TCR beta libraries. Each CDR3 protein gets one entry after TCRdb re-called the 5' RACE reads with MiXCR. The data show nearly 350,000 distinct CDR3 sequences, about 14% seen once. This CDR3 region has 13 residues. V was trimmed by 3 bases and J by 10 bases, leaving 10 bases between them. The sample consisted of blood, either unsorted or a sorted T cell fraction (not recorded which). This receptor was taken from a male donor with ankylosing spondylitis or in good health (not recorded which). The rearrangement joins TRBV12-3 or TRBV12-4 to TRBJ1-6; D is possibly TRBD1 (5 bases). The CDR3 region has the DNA TGTGCCAGCAGTTTTGAGGGGAGGTCACCCCTCCACTTT. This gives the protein CASSFEGRSPLHF.